This T cell receptor (beta chain) was recovered during a study of chemoradiotherapy in HPV16-positive cancers (dated 2022 in TCRdb). About the investigation overall: Using functional T-cell assays on cells from a couple of HPV16-positive patients, the researchers defined candidate HPV-specific T-cell clones and common TCR motifs. Whether T-cell immunity against the HPV oncoproteins E6 and E7 changes during chemoradiotherapy and whether survival is affected by this immunity were examined in the study. Next, the candidate HPV-specific TCRs and motifs were followed in TCR repertoires from approximately 87 patients with HPV-related cancers.

Overall study results and their limits: Improved recurrence-free survival in HPV16-positive patients was associated with expansion of HPV-responsive T cells during chemoradiotherapy. The functional definition of HPV-specific T cells was derived from only two HPV16-positive patients, and the survival association was reported for HPV16-positive patients. Expansion of candidate HPV-specific clones and E7-related TCR motifs was observed in the tumor microenvironment during treatment, whereas no such expansion was observed for non-HPV-specific T cells.

As to this clone: Its antigen target is currently unknown. The sample holds no much larger clone one base away, and base qualities are not on file.

CDR1 and CDR2 (MNHEY, SVGAGI) derive from the germline V gene. Here V drops 1 base and J drops 2 bases, and the junction holds 5 bases not matched to any gene. The CDR3 contains 15 residues, cysteine and phenylalanine counted. Only the CDR3 DNA stays, 45 bases, in frame from base 1. Repertoires were sampled repeatedly over the course of chemoradiotherapy so that clonal expansion in the tumor microenvironment could be followed. Libraries were prepared through the immunoSEQ multiplex PCR assay. Here the immuneACCESS table is served through TCRdb, limited to in-frame sequences with V and J called. Missing clones are a known gap in these copies; in checked studies unresolved V genes cover under half, and the rest lacks a known reason. The table for this sample lists some 34,000 clones; about 86% of them were counted only once. The ten most abundant clones make up around 2.3% of the sample.

Here the chain combines TRBV6-5 and TRBJ2-7, with 7 bases aligning to TRBD1. The TCR comes from a human donor with HPV-associated anogenital cancer. The specimen was blood, collected from a patient who underwent chemoradiotherapy. The DNA sequence is TGTGCCAGCAGTTACTACCGGGACAGCGCCTACGAGCAGTACTTC. Its protein product is CASSYYRDSAYEQYF.